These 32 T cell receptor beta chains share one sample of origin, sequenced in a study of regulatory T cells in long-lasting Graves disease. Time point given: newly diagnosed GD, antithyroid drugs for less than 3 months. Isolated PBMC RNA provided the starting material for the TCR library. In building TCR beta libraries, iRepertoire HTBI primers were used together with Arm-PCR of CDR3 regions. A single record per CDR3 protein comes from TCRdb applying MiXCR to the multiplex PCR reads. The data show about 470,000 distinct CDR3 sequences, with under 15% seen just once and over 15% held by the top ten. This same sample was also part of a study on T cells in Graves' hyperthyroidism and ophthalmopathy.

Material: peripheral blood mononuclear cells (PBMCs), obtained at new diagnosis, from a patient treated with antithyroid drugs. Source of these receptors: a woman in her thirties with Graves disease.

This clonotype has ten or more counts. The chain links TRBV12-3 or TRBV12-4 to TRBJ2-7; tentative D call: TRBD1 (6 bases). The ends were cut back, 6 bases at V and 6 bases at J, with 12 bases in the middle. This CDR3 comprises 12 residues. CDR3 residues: CASSWTVGEQYF. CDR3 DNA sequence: TGTGCCAGCAGCTGGACAGTTGGCGAGCAGTACTTC.

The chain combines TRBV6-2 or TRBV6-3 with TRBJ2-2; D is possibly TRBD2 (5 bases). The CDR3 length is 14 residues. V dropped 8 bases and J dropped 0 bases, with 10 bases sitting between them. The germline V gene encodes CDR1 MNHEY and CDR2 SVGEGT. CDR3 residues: CASGTGSNTGELFF. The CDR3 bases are TGTGCCAGCGGAACGGGGTCGAACACCGGGGAGCTGTTTTTT.

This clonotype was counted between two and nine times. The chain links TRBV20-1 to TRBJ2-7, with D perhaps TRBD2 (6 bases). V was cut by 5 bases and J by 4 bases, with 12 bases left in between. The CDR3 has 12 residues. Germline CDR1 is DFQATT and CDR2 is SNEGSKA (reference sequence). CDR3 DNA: TGCAGTGCTTTGCGGAGGGGTTACGAGCAGTACTTC. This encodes CSALRRGYEQYF.

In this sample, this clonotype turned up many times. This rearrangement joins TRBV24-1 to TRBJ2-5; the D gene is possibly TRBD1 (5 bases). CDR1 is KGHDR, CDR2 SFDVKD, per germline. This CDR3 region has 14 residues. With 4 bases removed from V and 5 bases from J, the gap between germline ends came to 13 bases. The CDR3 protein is CATSEGQAAETQYF. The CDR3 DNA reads TGTGCCACCAGTGAGGGGCAGGCAGCGGAGACCCAGTACTTC.

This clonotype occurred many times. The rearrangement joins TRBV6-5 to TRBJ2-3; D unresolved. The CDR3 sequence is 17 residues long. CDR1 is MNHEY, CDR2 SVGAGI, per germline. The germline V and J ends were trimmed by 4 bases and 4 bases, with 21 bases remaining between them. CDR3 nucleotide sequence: TGTGCCAGCAGTTTCCCGCCCATACTTAGCCGTCCAGATACGCAGTATTTT. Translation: CASSFPPILSRPDTQYF.

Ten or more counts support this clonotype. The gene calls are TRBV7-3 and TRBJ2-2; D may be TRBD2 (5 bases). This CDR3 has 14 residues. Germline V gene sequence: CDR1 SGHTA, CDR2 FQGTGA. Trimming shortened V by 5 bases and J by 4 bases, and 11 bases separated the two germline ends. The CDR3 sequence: CASSPGLGTGELFF. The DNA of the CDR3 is TGTGCCAGCAGCCCTGGACTCGGCACCGGGGAGCTGTTTTTT.

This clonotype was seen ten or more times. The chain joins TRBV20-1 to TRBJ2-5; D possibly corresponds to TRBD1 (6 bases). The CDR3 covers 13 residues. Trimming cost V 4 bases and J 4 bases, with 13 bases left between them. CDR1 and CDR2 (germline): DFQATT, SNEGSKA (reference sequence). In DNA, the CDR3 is TGCAGTGCTATCGCAGGGGATCGAGAGACCCAGTACTTC. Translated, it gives CSAIAGDRETQYF.

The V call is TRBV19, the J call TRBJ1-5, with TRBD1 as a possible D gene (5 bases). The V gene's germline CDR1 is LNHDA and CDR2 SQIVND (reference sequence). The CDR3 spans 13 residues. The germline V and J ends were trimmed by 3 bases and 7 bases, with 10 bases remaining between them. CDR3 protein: CASSMGGGQPQHF. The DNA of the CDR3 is TGTGCCAGTAGTATGGGGGGTGGCCAGCCCCAGCATTTT.

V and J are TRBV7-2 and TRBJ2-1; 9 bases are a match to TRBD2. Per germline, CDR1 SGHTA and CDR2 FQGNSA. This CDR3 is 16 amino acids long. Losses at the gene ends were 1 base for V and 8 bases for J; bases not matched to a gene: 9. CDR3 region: CASSLGGGRVLDEQFF. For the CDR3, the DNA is TGTGCCAGCAGCTTAGGAGGCGGGAGGGTATTGGATGAGCAGTTCTTC.

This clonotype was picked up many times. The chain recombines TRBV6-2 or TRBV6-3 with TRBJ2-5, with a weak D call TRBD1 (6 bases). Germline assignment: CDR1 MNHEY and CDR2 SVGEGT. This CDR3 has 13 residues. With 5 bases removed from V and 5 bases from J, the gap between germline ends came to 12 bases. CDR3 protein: CASSQGQAETQYF. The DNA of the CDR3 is TGTGCCAGCAGTCAGGGACAAGCGGAGACCCAGTACTTC.

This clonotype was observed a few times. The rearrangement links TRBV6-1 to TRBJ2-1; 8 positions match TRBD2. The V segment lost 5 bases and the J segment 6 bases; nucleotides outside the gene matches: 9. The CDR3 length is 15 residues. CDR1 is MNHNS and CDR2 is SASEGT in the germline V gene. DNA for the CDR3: TGTGCCAGCAGTCGACCGGGACTAGGGGGCAATGAGCAGTTCTTC. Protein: CASSRPGLGGNEQFF.

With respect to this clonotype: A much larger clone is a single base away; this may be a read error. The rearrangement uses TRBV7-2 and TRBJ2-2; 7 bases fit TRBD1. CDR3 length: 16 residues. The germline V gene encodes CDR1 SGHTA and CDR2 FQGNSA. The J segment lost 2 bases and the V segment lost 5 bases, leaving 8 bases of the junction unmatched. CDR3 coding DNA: TGTGCCAGCAGCCCCGAGACAGGGAGTAACACCGGGGAGCTGTTTTTT. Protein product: CASSPETGSNTGELFF.

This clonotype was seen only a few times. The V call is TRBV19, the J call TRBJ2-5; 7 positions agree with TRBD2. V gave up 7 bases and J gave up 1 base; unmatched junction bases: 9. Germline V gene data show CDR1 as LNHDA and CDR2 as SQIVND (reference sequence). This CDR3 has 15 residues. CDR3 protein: CASTLNSGGQETQYF. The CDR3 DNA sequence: TGTGCCAGTACTCTAAACTCGGGGGGCCAAGAGACCCAGTACTTC.

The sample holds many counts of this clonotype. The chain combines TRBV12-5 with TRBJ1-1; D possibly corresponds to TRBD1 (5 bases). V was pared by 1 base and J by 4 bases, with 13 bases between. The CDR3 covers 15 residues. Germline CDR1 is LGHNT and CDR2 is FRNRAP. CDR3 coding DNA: TGTGCTAGTGGTTTGGCCATCCAGGGACCCACTGAAGCTTTCTTT. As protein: CASGLAIQGPTEAFF. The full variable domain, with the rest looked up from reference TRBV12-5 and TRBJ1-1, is DARVTQTPRHKVTEMGQEVTMRCQPILGHNTVFWYRQTMMQGLELLAYFRNRAPLDDSGMPKDRFSAEMPDATLATLKIQPSEPRDSAVYFCASGLAIQGPTEAFFGQGTRLTVV.

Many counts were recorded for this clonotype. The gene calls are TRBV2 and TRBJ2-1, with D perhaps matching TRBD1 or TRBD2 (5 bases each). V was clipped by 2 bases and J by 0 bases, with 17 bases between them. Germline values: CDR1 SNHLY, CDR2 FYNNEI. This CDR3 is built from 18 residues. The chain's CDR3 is CASSEYFRGPSSYNEQFF. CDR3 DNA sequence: TGTGCCAGCAGTGAATATTTTAGGGGACCAAGCTCCTACAATGAGCAGTTCTTC.

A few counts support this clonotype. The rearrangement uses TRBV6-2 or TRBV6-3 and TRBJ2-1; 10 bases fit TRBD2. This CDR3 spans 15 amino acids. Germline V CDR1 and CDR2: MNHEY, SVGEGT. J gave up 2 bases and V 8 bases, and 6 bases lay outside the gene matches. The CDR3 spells CASGSAGGPYNEQFF. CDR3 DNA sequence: TGTGCCAGCGGTTCAGCGGGAGGGCCCTACAATGAGCAGTTCTTC.

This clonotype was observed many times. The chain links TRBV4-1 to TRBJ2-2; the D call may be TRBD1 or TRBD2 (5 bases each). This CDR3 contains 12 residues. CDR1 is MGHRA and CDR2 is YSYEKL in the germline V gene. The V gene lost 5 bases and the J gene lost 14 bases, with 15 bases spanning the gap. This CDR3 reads CASSSQTGQLFF. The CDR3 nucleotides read TGCGCCAGCAGCTCTCAGACGGGGCAACTGTTTTTT.

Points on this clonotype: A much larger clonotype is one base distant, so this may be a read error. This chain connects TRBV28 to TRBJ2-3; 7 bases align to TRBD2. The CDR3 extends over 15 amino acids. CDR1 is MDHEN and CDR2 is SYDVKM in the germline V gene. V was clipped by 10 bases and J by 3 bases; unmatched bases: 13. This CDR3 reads CANSLSGVRTDTQYF. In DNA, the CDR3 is TGTGCCAACAGCCTAAGCGGGGTCCGGACAGATACGCAGTATTTT.

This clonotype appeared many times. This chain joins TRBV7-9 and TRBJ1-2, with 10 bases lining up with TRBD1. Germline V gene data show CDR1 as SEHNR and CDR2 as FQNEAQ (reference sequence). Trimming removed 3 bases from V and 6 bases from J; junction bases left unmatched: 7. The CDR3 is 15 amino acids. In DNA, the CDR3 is TGTGCCAGCAGCTTCCGGGACAGGGGAGGCGATGGCTACACCTTC. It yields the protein CASSFRDRGGDGYTF.

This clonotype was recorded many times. The CDR3: CASSYSNRDRAARSSYEQYF. DNA of the CDR3: TGTGCCAGCAGTTACTCGAACCGGGACAGAGCCGCTCGGAGTTCCTACGAGCAGTACTTC. This chain connects TRBV6-2 or TRBV6-3 to TRBJ2-7, with 7 bases identical to TRBD1. CDR1 is MNHEY, CDR2 SVGEGT, per germline. CDR3 size: 20 residues. The V and J ends lost 0 bases and 1 base, in that order; junction bases with no gene match: 18.

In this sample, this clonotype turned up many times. CDR3 nucleotide sequence: TGTGCCAGCAGCTTAGAGGGCGACACGACAGATACGCAGTATTTT. Translating gives CASSLEGDTTDTQYF. The rearrangement joins TRBV7-6 to TRBJ2-3, with D unresolved. This CDR3 is 15 amino acids long. CDR1 SGHVS and CDR2 FNYEAQ come from the germline V gene. Trimming shortened V by 1 base and J by 3 bases, and 11 bases separated the two germline ends.

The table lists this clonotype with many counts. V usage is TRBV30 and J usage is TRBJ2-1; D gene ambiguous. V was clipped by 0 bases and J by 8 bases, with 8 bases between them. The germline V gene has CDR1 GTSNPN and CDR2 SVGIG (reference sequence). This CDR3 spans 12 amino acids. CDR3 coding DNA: TGTGCCTGGAGTGTAATCCGCCATGAGCAGTTCTTC. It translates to CAWSVIRHEQFF.

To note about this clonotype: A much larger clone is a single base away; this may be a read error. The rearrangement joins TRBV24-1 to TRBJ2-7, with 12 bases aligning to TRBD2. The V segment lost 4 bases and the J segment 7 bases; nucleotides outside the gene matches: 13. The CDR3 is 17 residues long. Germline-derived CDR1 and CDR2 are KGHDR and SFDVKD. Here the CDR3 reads CATSDPLAGGPYNEQYF. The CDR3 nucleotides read TGTGCCACCAGTGACCCACTAGCGGGAGGCCCCTACAATGAGCAGTACTTC.

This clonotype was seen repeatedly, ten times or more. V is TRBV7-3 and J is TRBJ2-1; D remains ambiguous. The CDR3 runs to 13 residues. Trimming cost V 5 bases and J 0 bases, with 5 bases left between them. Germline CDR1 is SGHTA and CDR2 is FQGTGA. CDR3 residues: CASSRSSYNEQFF. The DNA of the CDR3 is TGTGCCAGCAGCCGCAGCTCCTACAATGAGCAGTTCTTC.

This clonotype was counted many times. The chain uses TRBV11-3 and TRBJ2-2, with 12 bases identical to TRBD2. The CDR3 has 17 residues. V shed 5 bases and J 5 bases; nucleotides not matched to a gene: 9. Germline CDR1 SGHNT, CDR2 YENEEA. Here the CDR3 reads CASSTWTSGIRTGELFF. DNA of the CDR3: TGTGCCAGCAGCACCTGGACTAGCGGGATTCGGACCGGGGAGCTGTTTTTT.

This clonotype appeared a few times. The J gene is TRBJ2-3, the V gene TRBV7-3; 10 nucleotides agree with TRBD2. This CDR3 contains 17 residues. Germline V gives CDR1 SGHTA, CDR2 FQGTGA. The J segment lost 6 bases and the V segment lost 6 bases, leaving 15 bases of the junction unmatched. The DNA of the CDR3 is TGTGCCAGCAGTTTTAGCTCGAGCGGGAGGGCCCTGGATACGCAGTATTTT. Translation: CASSFSSSGRALDTQYF. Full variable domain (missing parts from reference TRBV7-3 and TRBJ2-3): GAGVSQTPSNKVTEKGKYVELRCDPISGHTALYWYRQSLGQGPEFLIYFQGTGAADDSGLPNDRFFAVRPEGSVSTLKIQRTERGDSAVYLCASSFSSSGRALDTQYFGPGTRLTVL.

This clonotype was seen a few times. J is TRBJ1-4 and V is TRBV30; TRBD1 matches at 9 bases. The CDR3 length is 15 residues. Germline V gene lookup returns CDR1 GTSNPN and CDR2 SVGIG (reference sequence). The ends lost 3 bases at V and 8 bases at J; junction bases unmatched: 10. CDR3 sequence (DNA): TGTGCCTGGAGCGTTACAGGGGGCGCAGGGGAAAAACTGTTTTTT. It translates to CAWSVTGGAGEKLFF. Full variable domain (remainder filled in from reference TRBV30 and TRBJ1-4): SQTIHQWPATLVQPVGSPLSLECTVEGTSNPNLYWYRQAAGRGLQLLFYSVGIGQISSEVPQNLSASRPQDRQFILSSKKLLLSDSGFYLCAWSVTGGAGEKLFFGSGTQLSVL.

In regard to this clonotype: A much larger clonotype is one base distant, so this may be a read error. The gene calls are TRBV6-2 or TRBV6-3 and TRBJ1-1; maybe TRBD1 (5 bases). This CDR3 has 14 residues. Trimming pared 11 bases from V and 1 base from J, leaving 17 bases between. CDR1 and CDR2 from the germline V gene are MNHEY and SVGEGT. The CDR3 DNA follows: TGTGCCGGCACCCTGGACACACAGAACACTGAAGCTTTCTTT. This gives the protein CAGTLDTQNTEAFF.

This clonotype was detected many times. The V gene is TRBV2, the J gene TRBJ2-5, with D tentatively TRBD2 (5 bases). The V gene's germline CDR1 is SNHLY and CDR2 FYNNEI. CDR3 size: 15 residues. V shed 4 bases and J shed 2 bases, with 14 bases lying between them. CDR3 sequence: CASSGRILGQETQYF. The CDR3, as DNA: TGTGCCAGCAGTGGGCGGATACTAGGGCAAGAGACCCAGTACTTC.

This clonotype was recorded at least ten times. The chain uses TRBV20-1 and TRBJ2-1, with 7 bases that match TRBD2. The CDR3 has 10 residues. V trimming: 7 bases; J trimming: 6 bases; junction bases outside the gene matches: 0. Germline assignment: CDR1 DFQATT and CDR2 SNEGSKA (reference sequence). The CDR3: CSGTSNEQFF. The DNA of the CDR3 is TGCAGTGGGACTAGCAATGAGCAGTTCTTC.

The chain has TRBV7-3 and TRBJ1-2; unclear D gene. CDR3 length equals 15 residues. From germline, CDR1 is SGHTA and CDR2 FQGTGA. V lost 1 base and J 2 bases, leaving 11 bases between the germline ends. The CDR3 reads CASSLRAGANYGYTF. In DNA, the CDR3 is TGTGCCAGCAGCTTAAGGGCAGGAGCGAACTATGGCTACACCTTC.

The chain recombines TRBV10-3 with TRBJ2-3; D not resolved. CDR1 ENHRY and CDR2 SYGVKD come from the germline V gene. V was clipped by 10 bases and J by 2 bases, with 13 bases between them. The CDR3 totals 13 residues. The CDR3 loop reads CATLGGNTDTQYF. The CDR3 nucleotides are TGTGCCACCCTCGGTGGGAACACAGATACGCAGTATTTT.